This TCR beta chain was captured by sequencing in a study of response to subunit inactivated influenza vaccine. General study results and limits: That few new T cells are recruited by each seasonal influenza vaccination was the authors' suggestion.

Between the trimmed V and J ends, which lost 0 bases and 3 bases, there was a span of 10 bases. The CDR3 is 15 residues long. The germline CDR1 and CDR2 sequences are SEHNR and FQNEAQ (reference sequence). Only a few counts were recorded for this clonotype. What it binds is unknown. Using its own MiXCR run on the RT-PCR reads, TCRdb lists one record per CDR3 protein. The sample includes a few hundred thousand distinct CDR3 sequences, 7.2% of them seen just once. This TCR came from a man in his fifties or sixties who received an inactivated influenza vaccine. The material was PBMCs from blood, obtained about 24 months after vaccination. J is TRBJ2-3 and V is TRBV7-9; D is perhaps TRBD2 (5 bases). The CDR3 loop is CASSLAGVWTDTQYF. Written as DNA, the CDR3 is TGTGCCAGCAGCTTAGCCGGGGTTTGGACAGATACGCAGTATTTT.